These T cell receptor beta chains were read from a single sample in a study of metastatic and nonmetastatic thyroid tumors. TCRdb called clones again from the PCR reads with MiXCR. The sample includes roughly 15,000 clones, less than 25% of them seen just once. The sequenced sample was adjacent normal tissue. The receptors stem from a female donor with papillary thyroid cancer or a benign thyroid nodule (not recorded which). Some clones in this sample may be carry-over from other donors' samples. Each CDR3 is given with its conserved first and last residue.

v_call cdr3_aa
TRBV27 CASSLEGLAYSTDTQYF
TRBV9 CASSDRQIGPDTYEQYF
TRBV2 CASSARNTIYF
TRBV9 CASSDRDRGKEQYF
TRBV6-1 CASSPVGTYNSPLHF
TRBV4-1 CASSQGAGLRNEQFF
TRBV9 CASSVAPLNEQFF
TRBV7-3 CASSLDGVGITYNEQFF
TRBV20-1 CSDHLGGGVIQYF
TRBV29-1 CSVRDTRTTDTQYF
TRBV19 CASSKGTGGAGQPQHF
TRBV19 CASIPTREDGYTF
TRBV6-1 CASSPTSGSSYNEQFF
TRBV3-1 CASSQAAYNEQFF
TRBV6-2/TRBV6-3 CASSDRDSYGYTF
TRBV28 CASSLTSAGQETQYF
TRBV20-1 CSARDPSVNTGELFF
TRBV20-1 CSAPWSADTQYF
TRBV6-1 CAISGGYVLPQHF
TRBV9 CASSAGLTDTQYF
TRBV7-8 CASSAHRGLAGQSSYNEQFF
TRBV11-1 CASSRISGQDYEQYF
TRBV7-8 CASAPLGAGANVLTF
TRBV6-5 CASSYSGPIGAYNEQFF
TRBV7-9 CASSLDGPFWYGYTF
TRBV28 CASISLGYNHPQHF
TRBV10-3 CAISGGPWDEQYF
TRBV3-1 CAISPGVDGSYEQYF
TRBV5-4 CASSLGQDYEQYF
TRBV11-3 CASSWGNTEAFF
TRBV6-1 CASSLSPGLSYEQYF
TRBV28 CASSWAIRGYGYTF
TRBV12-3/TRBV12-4 CASSLRGQNTEAFF
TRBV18 CASSRGGNTEAFF
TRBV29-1 CSVDRGWDTEAFF
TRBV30 CAWSPLYEQYF
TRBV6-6 CASSYDGAPTGELFF
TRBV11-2 CASSLGVGFYEQYF
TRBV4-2 CASSQEARGQETQYF
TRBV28 CASRPLGESGGRGNEQFF
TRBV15 CATSRTVAVTRETQYF
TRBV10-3 CAISESANTGELFF
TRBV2 CASSVGLRYSGNTIYF
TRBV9 CASSSPGSGYGYTF
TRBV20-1 CSARPPRTGVTDTQYF
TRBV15 CATSRVQVGSSYGYTF
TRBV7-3 CASSSAGGGDTKYF